The subject of this entry is one T cell receptor beta chain. This sample was taken from a study of blood T cell repertoires in COVID-19. Across the study: PBMCs, B-cell-depleted T cells, or T cells were the source of the cDNA or gDNA that made up the material.

Original data processing: The authors estimated nucleated cell counts from reference gene primer amplification. TCRdb's copy holds only in-frame clones and misses some; the assay was immunoSEQ multiplex PCR. The DNA was the basis for D and trimming; V, J and clone size are from that table. The sample carries some 73,000 clones, about 80% recorded once. This CDR3 has 13 residues. Trimming removed 4 bases from V and 4 bases from J, with 10 bases in between. Germline V lookup: CDR1 KGHSH, CDR2 LQKENI. This clonotype was sampled from a human donor in a cohort sampled during active COVID-19. The rearrangement joins TRBV18 to TRBJ1-2, with a possible D match to TRBD1 (6 bases). Sequenced material: peripheral blood. CDR3 DNA sequence: TGTGCCAGCTCACGGGACACCTCCTATGGCTACACCTTC. Translating gives CASSRDTSYGYTF.